The sequence of this T cell receptor beta chain was determined in a study of T cell responses to AZD1222 COVID-19 vaccine. The CDR3 contains 16 residues. The J segment lost 4 bases and the V segment lost 2 bases, leaving 10 bases of the junction unmatched. The germline gives CDR1 MNHEY, CDR2 SVGAGI. The data were produced by immunoSEQ multiplex PCR, yet TCRdb's version contains in-frame clones alone and is incomplete. This table has roughly 80,000 clones, around 92% appearing once. The receptor comes from an adult in good health. This material consisted of peripheral blood, taken on day 0 of AZD1222 vaccination. The V gene is TRBV6-5, the J gene TRBJ2-7; 8 bases line up with TRBD1. CDR3 sequence: CASSYSQGQGLYEQYF. The CDR3 region has the DNA TGTGCCAGCAGTTACAGCCAAGGACAGGGTCTGTACGAGCAGTACTTC.